This entry describes one T cell receptor beta chain. The antigen is undetermined. These data belong to a study of neoadjuvant nivolumab and ipilimumab in lung cancer. Whole-study findings and limits: Pathologic regression was not significantly tied to TCR clonality. From pretherapy to surgery, tumor richness and clonality rose with dual therapy.

Libraries were prepared by immunoSEQ multiplex PCR; TCRdb keeps only in-frame clonotypes and omits some of them. The sample lists approximately 12,000 clones, 55% to 70% occurring once. CDR1 and CDR2 from the germline V gene are GTSNPN and SVGIG (reference sequence). The CDR3 runs 13 residues. Unmatched junction bases numbered 4, after V lost 5 bases and J lost 2 bases. V usage is TRBV30 and J usage is TRBJ2-7; 9 bases align to TRBD1. This receptor was identified in an adult with non-small cell lung cancer. The sequences come from peripheral blood, collected after neoadjuvant nivolumab, alone or with ipilimumab, at or shortly before surgery. In nucleotides, the CDR3 is TGTGCCTGGTCCCGGGACAGGGCCTACGAGCAGTACTTC. This gives the protein CAWSRDRAYEQYF.